Shown below are 30 T cell receptor beta chains from a single sample sequenced in a study of cytomegalovirus exposure and HLA in healthy donors. Vbeta (60) and Jbeta (13) primers were used in the PCR. TCRdb's table, derived via immunoSEQ multiplex PCR, lists solely in-frame clones and lacks some. The data show 150,000 or so clones, over 80% seen once. The sample consisted of PBMCs. These receptors all come from a man in his forties or fifties in good health and CMV-seropositive.

The genes are TRBV6-5 and TRBJ1-1; D is perhaps TRBD1 (5 bases). The CDR3 contains 14 residues. In germline, CDR1 is MNHEY, CDR2 SVGAGI. With 11 bases removed from V and 0 bases from J, the gap between germline ends came to 16 bases. CDR3 coding DNA: TGTGCCGCGGGGGTGGGGGATGTGAACACTGAAGCTTTCTTT. Protein: CAAGVGDVNTEAFF.

This clone appeared a single time. The J gene is TRBJ2-7, the V gene TRBV27; D not certain. Trimming took off 4 bases at V and 0 bases at J, with 7 bases between the two ends. This CDR3 region has 13 residues. CDR1 MNHEY and CDR2 SMNVEV come from the germline V gene (reference sequence). The CDR3 sequence is CASSSLLSYEQYF. As DNA, the CDR3 is TGTGCCAGCAGTTCTCTCCTCTCCTACGAGCAGTACTTC.

This sequence joins TRBV5-1 and TRBJ1-1; unclear D gene. Trimming stripped 4 bases from V and 2 bases from J, with 15 bases between. This CDR3 is built from 15 residues. Germline CDR1 reads SGHRS; CDR2 reads YFSETQ. The CDR3 spells CASSLLGERNTEAFF. The CDR3 DNA sequence: TGCGCCAGCAGCCTTCTCGGAGAACGAAACACTGAAGCTTTCTTT.

This clone was observed a single time. The chain combines TRBV28 with TRBJ2-5; a possible D gene is TRBD2 (7 bases). V shed 3 bases and J shed 5 bases, with 13 bases lying between them. Germline V lookup: CDR1 MDHEN, CDR2 SYDVKM. This CDR3 has 14 amino acids. CDR3 in DNA: TGTGCCAGCAGTTTCGGGGGGCGGATGGAGACCCAGTACTTC. This codes for CASSFGGRMETQYF.

The sample holds a few counts of this clone. V is TRBV19 and J is TRBJ1-5; TRBD1 aligns across 7 bases. The CDR3 has 13 residues. CDR1 LNHDA and CDR2 SQIVND come from the germline V gene (reference sequence). V shed 5 bases, J shed 6 bases, and the junction held 4 bases outside the gene matches. The CDR3 DNA is TGTGCCAGTAGTTCAACAGGGGTTCAGCCCCAGCATTTT. Amino acids: CASSSTGVQPQHF.

This clone was seen just once. V is TRBV10-3 and J is TRBJ2-3, with 7 bases identical to TRBD2. Germline values: CDR1 ENHRY, CDR2 SYGVKD. V trimming: 8 bases; J trimming: 2 bases; junction bases outside the gene matches: 19. The CDR3 extends over 18 amino acids. The CDR3 DNA is TGTGCCATCTCCCCCAAGCCCGTGACTAGCTCCTACACAGATACGCAGTATTTT. It is translated as CAISPKPVTSSYTDTQYF.

In its sample, this clone was seen a few times. The chain links TRBV19 to TRBJ2-4; 7 positions agree with TRBD1. The CDR3 loop spans 15 amino acids. CDR1 and CDR2 from the germline V gene are LNHDA and SQIVND (reference sequence). Losses at the gene ends were 6 bases for V and 1 base for J; bases not matched to a gene: 6. CDR3 coding DNA: TGTGCCAGTAGGACGACAGGGTCTGCCAAAAACATTCAGTACTTC. Translating it yields CASRTTGSAKNIQYF.

The chain's CDR3 is CATSRGTDRGIPYF. The CDR3 coding sequence is TGTGCCACCAGCAGAGGGACCGACAGGGGAATTCCGTACTTC. The rearrangement joins TRBV15 to TRBJ2-7; 8 positions agree with TRBD1. Unmatched junction bases numbered 11, after V lost 1 base and J lost 12 bases. CDR3 length: 14 amino acids. Germline values: CDR1 LNHNV, CDR2 YYDKDF (reference sequence).

The CDR3, as DNA: TGTGCCAGCAGTACTGGGGACTTCCCCTACGAGCAGTACTTC. Encoded protein: CASSTGDFPYEQYF. This chain uses TRBV7-6 with TRBJ2-7, with D possibly TRBD2 on 6 matching bases. CDR1 is SGHVS and CDR2 is FNYEAQ in the germline V gene. V gave up 6 bases and J gave up 2 bases, with 14 bases separating them. The length of the CDR3 is 14 residues. The entire variable domain, with the rest obtained from reference TRBV7-6 and TRBJ2-7, is as follows: GAGVSQSPRYKVTKRGQDVALRCDPISGHVSLYWYRQALGQGPEFLTYFNYEAQQDKSGLPNDRFSAERPEGSISTLTIQRTEQRDSAMYRCASSTGDFPYEQYFGPGTRLTVT.

This clone was picked up a small number of times. This rearrangement joins TRBV5-1 to TRBJ1-1; possibly TRBD1 for D (6 bases). Germline V CDR1 and CDR2: SGHRS, YFSETQ. This CDR3 is built from 15 residues. V was cut by 0 bases and J by 2 bases, with 11 bases left in between. The CDR3 nucleotides are TGCGCCAGCAGCTTGGCCGGGACAAGAAACACTGAAGCTTTCTTT. It translates to CASSLAGTRNTEAFF.

The V call is TRBV19, the J call TRBJ1-4; D remains unclear. CDR1 and CDR2 from the germline V gene are LNHDA and SQIVND (reference sequence). Trimming took 4 bases from V and 14 from J, leaving 11 bases between them. This CDR3 has 11 residues. The CDR3 DNA reads TGTGCCAGTAGTACCCTGACTGGGCTGTTTTTT. It yields the protein CASSTLTGLFF.

The J gene is TRBJ2-1, the V gene TRBV4-1; 7 nucleotides align to TRBD2. Germline trimming cut 0 bases from V and 0 bases from J; bases unmatched to any gene: 11. From germline, CDR1 is MGHRA and CDR2 YSYEKL. This CDR3 has 19 residues. CDR3 in amino acids: CASSQDVGGGRPSYNEQFF. In DNA, the CDR3 is TGCGCCAGCAGCCAAGATGTTGGGGGAGGGCGACCCTCCTACAATGAGCAGTTCTTC.

The chain links TRBV6-6 to TRBJ2-7; no clear D gene. V lost 0 bases and J 1 base, leaving 10 bases between the germline ends. The germline V gene has CDR1 MNHNY and CDR2 SVGAGI (reference sequence). There are 15 residues in the CDR3. CDR3: CASSYSPSVSYEQYF. CDR3 sequence (DNA): TGTGCCAGCAGTTACTCCCCCTCGGTATCCTACGAGCAGTACTTC.

The genes are TRBV11-2 and TRBJ2-7; possibly TRBD2 for D (6 bases). CDR3 length equals 15 residues. Germline V lookup: CDR1 SGHAT, CDR2 FQNNGV. V dropped 4 bases and J dropped 2 bases, with 15 bases sitting between them. The CDR3 DNA is TGTGCCAGCAGCTACATCGGCGGCGGGACCTACGAGCAGTACTTC. Its translation: CASSYIGGGTYEQYF. Full variable domain (outside the CDR3, taken from reference TRBV11-2 and TRBJ2-7): EAGVAQSPRYKIIEKRQSVAFWCNPISGHATLYWYQQILGQGPKLLIQFQNNGVVDDSQLPKDRFSAERLKGVDSTLKIQPAKLEDSAVYLCASSYIGGGTYEQYFGPGTRLTVT.

The count of this clone is one. The J gene is TRBJ2-2, the V gene TRBV9; D might be TRBD1 (5 bases). The CDR3 consists of 14 residues. Germline V gene sequence: CDR1 SGDLS, CDR2 YYNGEE. V lost 4 bases to trimming and J lost 2 bases, with 9 bases between them. CDR3 nucleotide sequence: TGTGCCAGCAGCCGACAGACTAACACCGGGGAGCTGTTTTTT. This codes for CASSRQTNTGELFF.

The chain has TRBV5-1 and TRBJ2-5; D is uncertain. Germline loops: CDR1 SGHRS, CDR2 YFSETQ. V was clipped by 0 bases and J by 7 bases, with 16 bases between them. This CDR3 comprises 15 residues. The CDR3 reads CASSLVSRATTTQYF. The CDR3 DNA follows: TGCGCCAGCAGCTTGGTATCGAGAGCCACCACGACCCAGTACTTC.

This CDR3 reads CASSQTGAGYGYTF. The CDR3 bases are TGTGCCAGCAGTCAGACAGGGGCGGGCTATGGCTACACCTTC. This chain joins TRBV2 and TRBJ1-2; 8 bases match TRBD1. CDR1 SNHLY and CDR2 FYNNEI come from the germline V gene. The CDR3 consists of 14 residues. Trimming removed 5 bases from V and 4 bases from J; junction bases left unmatched: 6.

The chain combines TRBV7-2 with TRBJ2-3; 8 bases fit TRBD2. J gave up 5 bases and V 4 bases, and 2 bases lay outside the gene matches. Germline lookup yields CDR1 SGHTA and CDR2 FQGNSA. This CDR3 has 13 amino acids. CDR3 residues: CASSSAGGDTQYF. The CDR3 DNA follows: TGTGCCAGCAGCTCCGCGGGGGGAGATACGCAGTATTTT.

The chain has TRBV2 and TRBJ1-2; TRBD1 matches 8 bases. This CDR3 spans 12 amino acids. Germline assignment: CDR1 SNHLY and CDR2 FYNNEI. The ends lost 6 bases at V and 6 bases at J; junction bases unmatched: 3. CDR3: CASRVQGDGYTF. The CDR3 region has the DNA TGTGCCAGCAGGGTACAGGGGGATGGCTACACCTTC.

V and J are TRBV6-4 and TRBJ2-5; TRBD2 matches at 9 bases. Germline V gives CDR1 MRHNA, CDR2 SNTAGT. The V gene end was trimmed by 5 bases and the J gene end by 7 bases; junction bases not matched to a gene: 14. The CDR3 spans 16 residues. CDR3 DNA sequence: TGTGCCAGCAGTCGCCGGCGGGGGGGTTCTTCAGGGACCCAGTACTTC. This translates into CASSRRRGGSSGTQYF.

The chain joins TRBV4-1 to TRBJ2-1, with 8 bases that match TRBD2. With 1 base clipped from V and 8 bases from J, the junction kept 7 bases outside the gene matches. CDR1 MGHRA and CDR2 YSYEKL come from the germline V gene. This CDR3 is built from 15 residues. The CDR3 is CASSQASGQRDEQFF. The CDR3 nucleotides read TGCGCCAGCAGCCAAGCTAGCGGGCAAAGGGATGAGCAGTTCTTC.

The genes are TRBV18 and TRBJ1-1, with TRBD1 matching 8 bases. CDR3 length equals 14 residues. Germline CDR1 and CDR2: KGHSH and LQKENI. V lost 4 bases and J lost 5; bases outside the gene matches: 6. CDR3 bases: TGTGCCAGCTCACTTTTCGACAGGGGTACTGAAGCTTTCTTT. This gives the protein CASSLFDRGTEAFF.

V gene TRBV11-2 combines with J gene TRBJ2-3; 8 bases agree with TRBD1. J was trimmed by 5 bases and V by 7 bases; bases with no gene match: 5. The germline V gene has CDR1 SGHAT and CDR2 FQNNGV. This CDR3 has 13 amino acids. As DNA, the CDR3 is TGTGCCAGCACCCCCGGGACAGGAGATACGCAGTATTTT. This encodes CASTPGTGDTQYF.

The rearrangement uses TRBV7-3 and TRBJ2-3; no clear D gene. The CDR3 contains 15 residues. V gave up 3 bases and J gave up 2 bases, with 12 bases separating them. The V gene's germline CDR1 is SGHTA and CDR2 FQGTGA. Here the CDR3 DNA reads TGTGCCAGCAGCTTTGGTGCAGGAAACACAGATACGCAGTATTTT. Translated, it gives CASSFGAGNTDTQYF.

The rearrangement uses TRBV5-6 and TRBJ2-1; D is unresolved. The germline V and J ends were trimmed by 0 bases and 5 bases, with 3 bases remaining between them. The CDR3 has 12 residues. CDR1 is SGHDT and CDR2 is YYEEEE in the germline V gene. The CDR3 region is CASSLGDNEQFF. The CDR3 DNA reads TGTGCCAGCAGCTTGGGAGACAATGAGCAGTTCTTC.

The chain carries TRBV18 and TRBJ1-5; TRBD1 agrees at 8 bases. Per the germline V gene, CDR1 is KGHSH and CDR2 is LQKENI. J lost 5 bases, V lost 3 bases, and 6 bases had no gene match. CDR3 size: 15 residues. This CDR3 reads CASSPGTGGDQPQHF. CDR3 coding DNA: TGTGCCAGCTCACCCGGGACAGGTGGGGATCAGCCCCAGCATTTT.

The table lists this clone with a few counts. This rearrangement joins TRBV4-2 to TRBJ1-1, with a possible D match to TRBD1 (5 bases). The germline V gene has CDR1 LGHNA and CDR2 YNFKEQ. V was shortened by 1 base and J by 2 bases, with 17 bases between the two germline ends. The CDR3 spans 17 residues. The CDR3 is CASSQVIAAGSNTEAFF. DNA for the CDR3: TGTGCCAGCAGCCAAGTTATAGCGGCAGGGTCCAACACTGAAGCTTTCTTT.

This clone was counted once. DNA for the CDR3: TGTGCCAGCAGTTCCCCGGGACAGGGGAATGGAAACACCATATATTTT. Its protein product is CASSSPGQGNGNTIYF. This chain links TRBV28 with TRBJ1-3; 10 bases align to TRBD1. V was clipped by 4 bases and J by 3 bases; unmatched bases: 6. Germline CDR1 reads MDHEN; CDR2 reads SYDVKM. The CDR3 length is 16 residues.

The rearrangement links TRBV5-5 to TRBJ1-1, with a tentative D call TRBD1 (5 bases). The CDR3 extends over 14 amino acids. CDR1 SGHKS and CDR2 YYEKEE come from the germline V gene (reference sequence). Trimming took 3 bases from V and 0 from J, leaving 9 bases between them. The CDR3 region has the DNA TGTGCCAGCAGCTGGGGGGGGATGAACACTGAAGCTTTCTTT. Translating it yields CASSWGGMNTEAFF.

V usage is TRBV2 and J usage is TRBJ2-7; no clear D. This CDR3 comprises 14 residues. Trimming shortened V by 8 bases and J by 5 bases, and 19 bases separated the two germline ends. Looked up from germline, CDR1 is SNHLY and CDR2 is FYNNEI. The CDR3 bases are TGTGCCAGCGGAGCCCGGCCCCATCCGGACGAGCAGTACTTC. Translated, it gives CASGARPHPDEQYF.